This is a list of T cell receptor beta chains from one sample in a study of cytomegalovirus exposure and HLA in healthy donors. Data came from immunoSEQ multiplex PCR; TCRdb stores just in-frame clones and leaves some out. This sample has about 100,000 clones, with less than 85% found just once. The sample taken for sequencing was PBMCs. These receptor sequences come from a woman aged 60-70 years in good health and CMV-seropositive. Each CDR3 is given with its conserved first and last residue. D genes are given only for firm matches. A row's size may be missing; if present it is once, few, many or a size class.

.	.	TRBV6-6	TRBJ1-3	CASSPAGGGNTIYF	TGTGCCAGCAGTCCGGCGGGAGGTGGAAACACCATATATTTT
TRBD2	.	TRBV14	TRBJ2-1	CASSRTRSGDEQFF	TGTGCCAGCAGCCGGACTAGGTCGGGGGATGAGCAGTTCTTC
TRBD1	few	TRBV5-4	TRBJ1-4	CASSSQGTGDEKLFF	TGTGCCAGCAGCTCTCAGGGGACAGGGGATGAAAAACTGTTTTTT
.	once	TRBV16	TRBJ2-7	CASSRGDRPYEQYF	TGTGCCAGCAGCCGGGGGGACAGACCCTACGAGCAGTACTTC
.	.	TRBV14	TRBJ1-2	CASSQEYGRSIYGYTF	TGTGCCAGCAGCCAAGAATATGGCAGGTCAATCTATGGCTACACCTTC
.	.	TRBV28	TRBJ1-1	CASSLRQNTEAFF	TGTGCCAGCAGTTTACGACAGAACACTGAAGCTTTCTTT
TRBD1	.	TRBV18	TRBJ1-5	CASSPRQGNQPQHF	TGTGCCAGCTCACCGCGACAGGGGAATCAGCCCCAGCATTTT
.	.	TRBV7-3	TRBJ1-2	CASSPTGSYGYTF	TGTGCCAGCAGCCCTACAGGGAGTTATGGCTACACCTTC
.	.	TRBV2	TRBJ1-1	CASRGLGTEAFF	TGTGCCAGCCGAGGTTTGGGCACTGAAGCTTTCTTT
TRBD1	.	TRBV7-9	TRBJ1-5	CASSPQGAHQPQHF	TGTGCCAGCAGCCCACAGGGGGCGCATCAGCCCCAGCATTTT
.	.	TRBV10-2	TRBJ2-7	CASSEGVYEQYF	TGCGCCAGCAGTGAAGGGGTTTACGAGCAGTACTTC
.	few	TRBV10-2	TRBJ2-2	CASGLRGYTGELFF	TGCGCCAGTGGGTTGAGGGGGTACACCGGGGAGCTGTTTTTT
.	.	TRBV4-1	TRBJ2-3	CASSQASWGYTDTQYF	TGCGCCAGCAGCCAAGCCTCCTGGGGCTACACAGATACGCAGTATTTT
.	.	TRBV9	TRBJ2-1	CASSVGPGGTYNEQFF	TGTGCCAGCAGCGTAGGCCCCGGTGGTACCTACAATGAGCAGTTCTTC
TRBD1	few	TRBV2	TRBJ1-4	CASSKARTGTNEKLFF	TGTGCCAGCAGTAAGGCCCGGACAGGGACTAATGAAAAACTGTTTTTT
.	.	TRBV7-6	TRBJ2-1	CASSLGTASSYNEQFF	TGTGCCAGCAGCTTAGGTACCGCTAGCTCCTACAATGAGCAGTTCTTC
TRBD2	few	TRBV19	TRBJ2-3	CASRDGLVIDTQYF	TGTGCCAGTCGAGACGGACTAGTCATAGATACGCAGTATTTT
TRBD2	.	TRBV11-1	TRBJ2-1	CASSSGTSFYNEQFF	TGTGCCAGCAGCTCCGGGACTAGTTTTTACAATGAGCAGTTCTTC
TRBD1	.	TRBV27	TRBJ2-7	CASSTGTGAYEQYF	TGTGCCAGCAGTACCGGGACAGGGGCCTACGAGCAGTACTTC
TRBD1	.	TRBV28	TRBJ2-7	CASSPGQGPYEQYF	TGTGCCAGCAGTCCGGGACAGGGTCCCTACGAGCAGTACTTC
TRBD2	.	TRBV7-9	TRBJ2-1	CASSQGTSVDEQFF	TGTGCCAGCAGCCAGGGGACTAGCGTGGATGAGCAGTTCTTC
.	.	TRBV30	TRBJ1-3	CAWSQSGNTIYF	TGTGCCTGGAGCCAATCTGGAAACACCATATATTTT
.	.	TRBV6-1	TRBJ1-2	CASRRGQSNYGYTF	TGTGCCAGCAGGAGAGGACAGAGTAACTATGGCTACACCTTC
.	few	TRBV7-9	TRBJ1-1	CASSPPVTEAFF	TGTGCCAGCAGTCCTCCCGTGACTGAAGCTTTCTTT
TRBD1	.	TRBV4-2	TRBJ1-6	CASSQDQGAKSPLHF	TGTGCCAGCAGCCAAGATCAGGGGGCGAAATCACCCCTCCACTTT
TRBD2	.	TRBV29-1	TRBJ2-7	CSVEDTGGYEQYF	TGCAGCGTTGAAGATACGGGGGGCTACGAGCAGTACTTC
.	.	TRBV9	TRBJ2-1	CASSVAPGQNYNEQFF	TGTGCCAGCAGCGTAGCTCCAGGGCAAAACTACAATGAGCAGTTCTTC
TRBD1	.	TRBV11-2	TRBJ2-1	CASSLDRGSYNEQFF	TGTGCCAGCAGCTTGGACAGGGGTTCCTACAATGAGCAGTTCTTC
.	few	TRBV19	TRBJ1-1	CASSIVSGTEAFF	TGTGCCAGTAGTATAGTGTCCGGCACTGAAGCTTTCTTT
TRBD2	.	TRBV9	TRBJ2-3	CASSPPGLAGTDTQYF	TGTGCCAGCAGCCCACCGGGACTAGCGGGAACAGATACGCAGTATTTT
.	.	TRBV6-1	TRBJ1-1	CASRTANTEAFF	TGTGCCAGCAGGACAGCGAACACTGAAGCTTTCTTT
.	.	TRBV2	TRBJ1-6	CASRATGTYNSPLHF	TGTGCAAGCCGGGCCACAGGGACCTATAATTCACCCCTCCACTTT
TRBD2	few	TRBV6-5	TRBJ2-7	CASKPGLAGVEQYF	TGTGCCAGCAAACCGGGACTAGCGGGAGTCGAGCAGTACTTC
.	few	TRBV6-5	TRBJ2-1	CASSPGEGGEQFF	TGTGCCAGCAGCCCTGGGGAGGGGGGTGAGCAGTTCTTC
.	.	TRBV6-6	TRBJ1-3	CASSYGAGNTIYF	TGTGCCAGCAGTTACGGAGCGGGAAACACCATATATTTT
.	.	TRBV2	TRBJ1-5	CASSIGQSPNQPQHF	TGTGCCAGCAGTATTGGACAGAGTCCAAATCAGCCCCAGCATTTT
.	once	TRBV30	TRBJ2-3	CAWSRAGGTQYF	TGTGCCTGGAGTAGGGCGGGCGGTACGCAGTATTTT